This T cell receptor (beta chain) was sequenced during a study of blood T cell repertoires in COVID-19. As for the study in general: Sites across the United States, Italy and Spain contributed samples from acute and convalescent COVID-19. In each case, the material was cDNA or gDNA derived from T cells, B-cell-depleted T cells, or PBMCs.

Original processing notes: Amplification from reference gene primers served as the basis for estimated nucleated cell counts. The method was immunoSEQ multiplex PCR; TCRdb's version includes in-frame clones alone and lacks a portion of them. V, J and clone size derive from that table, while D and trimming were established from the DNA sequence. Among about 56,000 clones, under 90% were seen once, and the ten largest hold about an eighth. This CDR3 spans 14 amino acids. The germline CDR1 and CDR2 sequences are MGHDK and SYGVNS. Losses at the gene ends were 4 bases for V and 8 bases for J; bases not matched to a gene: 8.

The sequenced sample was peripheral blood. The J gene is TRBJ1-3, the V gene TRBV25-1, with 7 positions matching TRBD1. The receptor was isolated from a woman of 80 years or more with acute or convalescent COVID-19. CDR3 coding DNA: TGTGCCAGCAGTGGATCGGACAGGCCAGACACCATATATTTT. This sequence encodes CASSGSDRPDTIYF.